Listed below are T cell receptor beta chains from one sample, sequenced in a study of blood T cell repertoires in COVID-19. TCRdb's table, derived via immunoSEQ multiplex PCR, lists solely in-frame clones and lacks some. The sample yields roughly 150,000 clones, 85% to 95% seen once. What was sequenced was peripheral blood. The receptors were gathered from a woman aged 55 to 70 with COVID-19, enrolled during active disease. CDR3s include the opening cysteine and the closing phenylalanine or tryptophan. A D gene is named only where the DNA matches it firmly. Clone sizes are given selectively: once, few, many, or a class where the clone is expanded.

CDR3nt: TGTGCCAGCAGCTTAGGGAAGGGGACTGAAGCTTTCTTT
CDR3aa: CASSLGKGTEAFF
abundance: .
len: 13
d_gene: .
v_gene: TRBV7-2
j_gene: TRBJ1-1

CDR3nt: TGTGCCAGTACCCTGGGACAGGGAGGAGATGACGAGCAGTACTTC
CDR3aa: CASTLGQGGDDEQYF
abundance: .
len: 15
d_gene: TRBD1
v_gene: TRBV19
j_gene: TRBJ2-7

CDR3nt: TGTGCCAGCAGCCAAGATACTAGCGGGGGTACGCAGTATTTT
CDR3aa: CASSQDTSGGTQYF
abundance: .
len: 14
d_gene: TRBD2
v_gene: TRBV3-1/TRBV3-2
j_gene: TRBJ2-3

CDR3nt: TGTGCCAGCAGCCAAGATTGGGACAGGGTCAATTCACCCCTCCACTTT
CDR3aa: CASSQDWDRVNSPLHF
abundance: .
len: 16
d_gene: TRBD1
v_gene: TRBV3-1/TRBV3-2
j_gene: TRBJ1-6

CDR3nt: TGTGCCATCAGTGACTATGGACAGCACACTGAAGCTTTCTTT
CDR3aa: CAISDYGQHTEAFF
abundance: .
len: 14
d_gene: .
v_gene: TRBV10-3
j_gene: TRBJ1-1

CDR3nt: TGTGCCAGCTCCCCCGGGACAGGGAGTGTCCACGAGCAGTACTTC
CDR3aa: CASSPGTGSVHEQYF
abundance: .
len: 15
d_gene: TRBD1
v_gene: TRBV18
j_gene: TRBJ2-7

CDR3nt: TGTGCCAGCAGTGGACAGGACTCTGGAAACACCATATATTTT
CDR3aa: CASSGQDSGNTIYF
abundance: .
len: 14
d_gene: .
v_gene: TRBV2
j_gene: TRBJ1-3

CDR3nt: TGTGCCAGCAGTTATCAGGGTAACTATGGCTACACCTTC
CDR3aa: CASSYQGNYGYTF
abundance: .
len: 13
d_gene: .
v_gene: TRBV2
j_gene: TRBJ1-2

CDR3nt: TGTGCCAGCAGTTCCATGGAGGAAAAACTGTTTTTT
CDR3aa: CASSSMEEKLFF
abundance: .
len: 12
d_gene: .
v_gene: TRBV12-3/TRBV12-4
j_gene: TRBJ1-4

CDR3nt: TGTGCCAGTAGTACCCGGGGACAGGGGCGCGCATATAGCAATCAGCCCCAGCATTTT
CDR3aa: CASSTRGQGRAYSNQPQHF
abundance: .
len: 19
d_gene: TRBD1
v_gene: TRBV19
j_gene: TRBJ1-5

CDR3nt: TGCGCCAGCAGGGGAGTTAACATGAACACTGAAGCTTTCTTT
CDR3aa: CASRGVNMNTEAFF
abundance: .
len: 14
d_gene: .
v_gene: TRBV5-1
j_gene: TRBJ1-1

CDR3nt: TGCGCCAGCAGCCAGCAGGCTAGCGGGGACACCGGGGAGCTGTTTTTT
CDR3aa: CASSQQASGDTGELFF
abundance: .
len: 16
d_gene: TRBD2
v_gene: TRBV4-3
j_gene: TRBJ2-2

CDR3nt: TGCAGCGCAAGCGATCCTAGCTCTGGGGCCAACGTCCTGACTTTC
CDR3aa: CSASDPSSGANVLTF
abundance: .
len: 15
d_gene: .
v_gene: TRBV29-1
j_gene: TRBJ2-6

CDR3nt: TGTGCCAGCAGTGAATCCGGTTTCTATGGCTACACCTTC
CDR3aa: CASSESGFYGYTF
abundance: .
len: 13
d_gene: .
v_gene: TRBV6-1
j_gene: TRBJ1-2

CDR3nt: TGTGCCACCAGCCGTACAGGGTCTAATCGAAACACCATATATTTT
CDR3aa: CATSRTGSNRNTIYF
abundance: once
len: 15
d_gene: .
v_gene: TRBV15
j_gene: TRBJ1-3

CDR3nt: TGCGCCAGCAGCCAAGCAGGGGACCCCGGGGAGCTGTTTTTT
CDR3aa: CASSQAGDPGELFF
abundance: few
len: 14
d_gene: .
v_gene: TRBV4-3
j_gene: TRBJ2-2

CDR3nt: TGCGCCAGCAGCTTGACAGTTTCCTACGAGCAGTACTTC
CDR3aa: CASSLTVSYEQYF
abundance: .
len: 13
d_gene: .
v_gene: TRBV5-1
j_gene: TRBJ2-7

CDR3nt: TGTGCCAGCAGCCCAAGGGACAGCGTCTATGGCTACACCTTC
CDR3aa: CASSPRDSVYGYTF
abundance: .
len: 14
d_gene: TRBD1
v_gene: TRBV9
j_gene: TRBJ1-2

CDR3nt: TGTGCCAGCAGCCCCGGAGGGCTAGCGGGGGGCACAGATACGCAGTATTTT
CDR3aa: CASSPGGLAGGTDTQYF
abundance: .
len: 17
d_gene: TRBD2
v_gene: TRBV5-4
j_gene: TRBJ2-3

CDR3nt: TGTGCCAGCTCACCACCGAAGGGACAGGGGGCGGTGAACACTGAAGCTTTCTTT
CDR3aa: CASSPPKGQGAVNTEAFF
abundance: .
len: 18
d_gene: TRBD1
v_gene: TRBV18
j_gene: TRBJ1-1

CDR3nt: TGTGCCAGCAGCCCGACCGGGACAGGGGGTTGGTTGAACACTGAAGCTTTCTTT
CDR3aa: CASSPTGTGGWLNTEAFF
abundance: .
len: 18
d_gene: TRBD1
v_gene: TRBV5-6
j_gene: TRBJ1-1

CDR3nt: TGCGCCAGCAGTACGGAGATTAGCAATCAGCCCCAGCATTTT
CDR3aa: CASSTEISNQPQHF
abundance: once
len: 14
d_gene: .
v_gene: TRBV10-2
j_gene: TRBJ1-5

CDR3nt: TGTGCCAGTAGTATCCGGCAGGGTGTTCAGCCCCAGCATTTT
CDR3aa: CASSIRQGVQPQHF
abundance: .
len: 14
d_gene: .
v_gene: TRBV19
j_gene: TRBJ1-5

CDR3nt: TGTGCCAGCAGTTACAACCTCGGCTCTGGAAACACCATATATTTT
CDR3aa: CASSYNLGSGNTIYF
abundance: .
len: 15
d_gene: .
v_gene: TRBV6-5
j_gene: TRBJ1-3

CDR3nt: TGTGCCAGCTCGCAACAGGGGACTGGAAACACCATATATTTT
CDR3aa: CASSQQGTGNTIYF
abundance: .
len: 14
d_gene: TRBD1
v_gene: TRBV18
j_gene: TRBJ1-3

CDR3nt: TGTGCCAGCCAGGGGGCGGGGGACAATCAGCCCCAGCATTTT
CDR3aa: CASQGAGDNQPQHF
abundance: .
len: 14
d_gene: TRBD1
v_gene: TRBV27
j_gene: TRBJ1-5